The 5 T cell receptor beta chains reported below all come from one sample, sequenced in a study of shared clonotypes between healthy human individuals. Produced via immunoSEQ multiplex PCR; TCRdb's table is partial and in-frame only. The sample records hundreds of thousands of clones, approximately 96% being singletons. CD45RO-negative CD8 cells positively selected for CCR7 made up the naive population, which excluded terminally differentiated effector memory CD45RA+ cells. The source material was naive CD8+ T cells sorted from blood. These receptors were collected from a woman aged 30 to 39 in good health.

This clone was recorded a few times. This chain links TRBV4-1 with TRBJ2-1; 10 bases align to TRBD2. CDR3 size: 16 residues. Germline values: CDR1 MGHRA, CDR2 YSYEKL. V shed 1 base, J shed 9 bases, and the junction held 9 bases outside the gene matches. CDR3 sequence: CASSQGRASGRPEQFF. CDR3 coding DNA: TGCGCCAGCAGCCAAGGGCGGGCTAGCGGGAGACCTGAGCAGTTCTTC.

The chain employs TRBV6-1 and TRBJ2-7; no firm D call. V shed 10 bases and J shed 5 bases, with 15 bases lying between them. CDR1 and CDR2 from the germline V gene are MNHNS and SASEGT. This CDR3 contains 12 residues. The CDR3 sequence: CATLRLEDEQYF. The CDR3 DNA sequence: TGTGCCACGCTGAGGCTGGAAGACGAGCAGTACTTC.

The V and J genes are TRBV7-3 and TRBJ2-2; 9 nucleotides line up with TRBD2. The V and J ends lost 5 bases and 6 bases, in that order; junction bases with no gene match: 4. The CDR3 covers 14 residues. From germline, CDR1 is SGHTA and CDR2 FQGTGA. In DNA form, the CDR3 reads TGTGCCAGCAGCCCCCGGACTAGCGCCGGGGAGCTGTTTTTT. Its protein product is CASSPRTSAGELFF. Drawing the rest from reference TRBV7-3 and TRBJ2-2, the complete variable domain is GAGVSQTPSNKVTEKGKYVELRCDPISGHTALYWYRQSLGQGPEFLIYFQGTGAADDSGLPNDRFFAVRPEGSVSTLKIQRTERGDSAVYLCASSPRTSAGELFFGEGSRLTVL.

The genes are TRBV14 and TRBJ1-1; TRBD1 is a possible D gene (6 bases). V lost 2 bases, J lost 3 bases, and 13 bases lay in between. The CDR3 is made up of 15 amino acids. Germline values: CDR1 SGHDN, CDR2 FVKESK. CDR3 nucleotide sequence: TGTGCCAGCAGCCAATCAGGGGTTGGGGACACTGAAGCTTTCTTT. Translation gives CASSQSGVGDTEAFF.

The gene calls are TRBV7-8 and TRBJ2-7; the D gene is possibly TRBD1 (6 bases). Trimming shortened V by 2 bases and J by 3 bases, and 11 bases separated the two germline ends. The CDR3 has 14 amino acids. CDR1 SGHVS and CDR2 FQNEAQ come from the germline V gene. CDR3 in DNA: TGTGCCAGCAGCTTAATTGCAGGGGACTACGAGCAGTACTTC. Translating gives CASSLIAGDYEQYF.